The 32 T cell receptor beta chains below come from one sample, sequenced in a study of OX40 agonist ivuxolimab in advanced cancers. Measured with immunoSEQ multiplex PCR; TCRdb has only the in-frame clones, and not every one. The table shows 75,000 to 100,000 clones, with around nine tenths occurring only once. The input for sequencing was CD4+ or CD8+ T cells sorted from blood, taken in a trial of the OX40 agonist ivuxolimab. These receptor sequences come from an adult with an advanced solid tumor such as melanoma, head and neck, liver or kidney cancer.

The genes are TRBV5-4 and TRBJ2-3; tentatively, D is TRBD2 (6 bases). V gave up 0 bases and J gave up 2 bases, with 7 bases separating them. The CDR3 is made up of 14 amino acids. CDR1 and CDR2 (germline): SGHNT, YYREEE (reference sequence). The CDR3 nucleotides are TGTGCCAGCAGCTTGGGGGACTTCACAGATACGCAGTATTTT. Its translation: CASSLGDFTDTQYF.

This clone was seen a few times. V is TRBV7-3 and J is TRBJ2-3, with a weak D call TRBD1 (5 bases). CDR3 length equals 14 residues. Trimming removed 5 bases from V and 0 bases from J, with 9 bases in between. Germline CDR1 SGHTA, CDR2 FQGTGA. For the CDR3, the DNA is TGTGCCAGCAGCGAGGACACTAGCACAGATACGCAGTATTTT. Translation: CASSEDTSTDTQYF.

The rearrangement uses TRBV5-4 and TRBJ1-1; TRBD1 aligns across 7 bases. The germline CDR1 and CDR2 sequences are SGHNT and YYREEE (reference sequence). J was trimmed by 1 base and V by 4 bases; bases with no gene match: 7. The CDR3 length is 15 residues. The CDR3 DNA reads TGTGCCAGCAGCCGAACAGGGGTTGGGAACACTGAAGCTTTCTTT. Protein product: CASSRTGVGNTEAFF. The whole variable domain, filled in from reference TRBV5-4 and TRBJ1-1, reads ETGVTQSPTHLIKTRGQQVTLRCSSQSGHNTVSWYQQALGQGPQFIFQYYREEENGRGNFPPRFSGLQFPNYSSELNVNALELDDSALYLCASSRTGVGNTEAFFGQGTRLTVV.

The chain links TRBV9 to TRBJ1-1; perhaps TRBD1 as D (6 bases). V lost 4 bases and J 3 bases, leaving 16 bases between the germline ends. Germline loops: CDR1 SGDLS, CDR2 YYNGEE. This CDR3 comprises 15 residues. This chain's CDR3 is CASSRGGWGDTEAFF. The DNA for the CDR3 is TGTGCCAGCAGCCGAGGGGGTTGGGGGGACACTGAAGCTTTCTTT.

This sequence joins TRBV5-6 and TRBJ1-2; D is possibly TRBD1 (6 bases). Germline-derived CDR1 and CDR2 are SGHDT and YYEEEE. The CDR3 has 14 amino acids. V lost 3 bases and J 7 bases, leaving 16 bases between the germline ends. CDR3 sequence reads: CASSWAGAQGGYTF. CDR3 in DNA: TGTGCCAGCAGCTGGGCAGGGGCTCAGGGTGGCTACACCTTC.

The chain uses TRBV5-1 and TRBJ1-2; D ambiguous. Germline CDR1 is SGHRS and CDR2 is YFSETQ. The CDR3 extends over 15 amino acids. Trimming removed 0 bases at V and 5 bases at J, with 14 bases between. The CDR3 DNA sequence: TGCGCCAGCAGCTTGGATGGTGGTACCAGGTATGGCTACACCTTC. It encodes CASSLDGGTRYGYTF.

The genes are TRBV5-1 and TRBJ2-2; D is ambiguous. Germline V gene data show CDR1 as SGHRS and CDR2 as YFSETQ. The CDR3 runs to 14 residues. V lost 4 bases to trimming and J lost 1 base, with 8 bases between them. The CDR3 DNA is TGCGCCAGCAGCCGACTGGTGAACACCGGGGAGCTGTTTTTT. It is translated as CASSRLVNTGELFF. The complete variable domain, with remaining parts taken from reference TRBV5-1 and TRBJ2-2, reads KAGVTQTPRYLIKTRGQQVTLSCSPISGHRSVSWYQQTPGQGLQFLFEYFSETQRNKGNFPGRFSGRQFSNSRSEMNVSTLELGDSALYLCASSRLVNTGELFFGEGSRLTVL.

The chain joins TRBV29-1 to TRBJ1-6; D gene ambiguous. CDR1 and CDR2 (germline): SQVTM, ANQGSEA. Trimming removed 4 bases at V and 6 bases at J, with 13 bases between. The CDR3 runs to 14 residues. The CDR3 DNA sequence: TGCAGCGTTGGGGAGACGGGTCCTAATTCACCCCTCCACTTT. It translates to CSVGETGPNSPLHF.

V is TRBV18 and J is TRBJ1-3, with 7 bases aligning to TRBD1. The CDR3 has 14 residues. V shed 4 bases and J 2 bases; nucleotides not matched to a gene: 2. Germline lookup yields CDR1 KGHSH and CDR2 LQKENI. This CDR3 reads CASSQGAAGNTIYF. CDR3 DNA: TGTGCCAGCTCACAGGGGGCGGCTGGAAACACCATATATTTT. Based on the CDR3 plus reference TRBV18 and TRBJ1-3, the full variable domain is NAGVMQNPRHLVRRRGQEARLRCSPMKGHSHVYWYRQLPEEGLKFMVYLQKENIIDESGMPKERFSAEFPKEGPSILRIQQVVRGDSAAYFCASSQGAAGNTIYFGEGSWLTVV.

The chain joins TRBV19 to TRBJ1-5; TRBD1 matches at 9 bases. The CDR3 length is 14 residues. CDR1 LNHDA and CDR2 SQIVND come from the germline V gene (reference sequence). V dropped 4 bases and J dropped 4; count of bases not matched to a gene: 2. CDR3 region: CASSKTGGNQPQHF. Written as DNA, the CDR3 is TGTGCCAGTAGTAAGACAGGGGGGAATCAGCCCCAGCATTTT. The entire variable domain, with the rest obtained from reference TRBV19 and TRBJ1-5, is as follows: DGGITQSPKYLFRKEGQNVTLSCEQNLNHDAMYWYRQDPGQGLRLIYYSQIVNDFQKGDIAEGYSVSREKKESFPLTVTSAQKNPTAFYLCASSKTGGNQPQHFGDGTRLSIL.

This clone was detected only once. The chain employs TRBV27 and TRBJ2-1, with no clear D. The germline V gene encodes CDR1 MNHEY and CDR2 SMNVEV (reference sequence). The CDR3 totals 15 residues. V was pared by 6 bases and J by 0 bases, with 12 bases between. The CDR3 coding sequence is TGTGCCAGCAGCCACGACGGTCGCTCCTACAATGAGCAGTTCTTC. This codes for CASSHDGRSYNEQFF.

The chain employs TRBV7-2 and TRBJ2-6; 8 nucleotides align to TRBD2. The CDR3 loop spans 17 amino acids. Germline V gene lookup returns CDR1 SGHTA and CDR2 FQGNSA. V lost 3 bases and J lost 4; bases outside the gene matches: 8. CDR3 in DNA: TGTGCCAGCAGCTTCCCGGGACTAGGGTCCGGGGCCAACGTCCTGACTTTC. This encodes CASSFPGLGSGANVLTF.

This clone was recorded a few times. This rearrangement joins TRBV5-4 to TRBJ1-2; D gene unclear. This CDR3 is 15 amino acids long. V was pared by 1 base and J by 0 bases, with 10 bases between. The germline V gene encodes CDR1 SGHNT and CDR2 YYREEE (reference sequence). DNA of the CDR3: TGTGCCAGCAGCTTGACAGAGGAAGCTAACTATGGCTACACCTTC. This encodes CASSLTEEANYGYTF. The full variable domain, completed using reference TRBV5-4 and TRBJ1-2, is ETGVTQSPTHLIKTRGQQVTLRCSSQSGHNTVSWYQQALGQGPQFIFQYYREEENGRGNFPPRFSGLQFPNYSSELNVNALELDDSALYLCASSLTEEANYGYTFGSGTRLTVV.

This clone appeared once. The chain links TRBV4-1 to TRBJ2-2; 8 bases agree with TRBD1. After removal of 2 bases from V and 4 bases from J, the junction contained 9 bases not matched to a gene. Germline V gene sequence: CDR1 MGHRA, CDR2 YSYEKL. This CDR3 has 17 amino acids. The CDR3 sequence: CASSQSPTTGGTGELFF. DNA of the CDR3: TGCGCCAGCAGCCAATCCCCAACCACAGGGGGCACCGGGGAGCTGTTTTTT.

The table lists this clone with a count of one. The chain uses TRBV19 and TRBJ1-1; TRBD1 might be the D (6 bases). Trimming removed 6 bases at V and 0 bases at J, with 17 bases between. This CDR3 region has 16 residues. CDR1 and CDR2 (germline): LNHDA, SQIVND (reference sequence). CDR3 sequence: CASRKGDGLMNTEAFF. The DNA for the CDR3 is TGTGCCAGTAGAAAGGGGGACGGTCTCATGAACACTGAAGCTTTCTTT.

Turning to this clone: A junction boundary mismatches the germline segment, possibly from a read error. The chain carries TRBV15 and TRBJ2-7, with D unresolved. CDR1 and CDR2 (germline): LNHNV, YYDKDF (reference sequence). The CDR3 length is 13 residues. CDR3 sequence reads: CATSRALEERVDF. The CDR3 region has the DNA TGTGCCACCAGCAGAGCTTTAGAAGAAAGGGTGGACTTC.

The V call is TRBV14, the J call TRBJ1-2, with a possible D match to TRBD1 (5 bases). V was trimmed by 1 base and J by 3 bases, leaving 15 bases between them. Per the germline V gene, CDR1 is SGHDN and CDR2 is FVKESK. This CDR3 is built from 16 residues. The CDR3 spells CASSQGPGVPHYGYTF. The CDR3 DNA is TGTGCCAGCAGCCAAGGTCCGGGGGTCCCTCACTATGGCTACACCTTC.

DNA for the CDR3: TGCGCCAGCAGCGAGGACGGGACCTACGAGCAGTACTTC. Its protein product is CASSEDGTYEQYF. The V gene is TRBV5-1, the J gene TRBJ2-7, with D possibly matching TRBD2 (5 bases). This CDR3 is 13 amino acids long. Per the germline V gene, CDR1 is SGHRS and CDR2 is YFSETQ. Trimming shortened V by 4 bases and J by 2 bases, and 10 bases separated the two germline ends.

The sample holds one count of this clone. This sequence joins TRBV9 and TRBJ1-1; D unclear. This CDR3 region has 13 residues. CDR1 is SGDLS, CDR2 YYNGEE, per germline. Between the trimmed V and J ends, which lost 3 bases and 0 bases, there was a span of 6 bases. The DNA of the CDR3 is TGTGCCAGCAGCGCGATTATGAACACTGAAGCTTTCTTT. It is translated as CASSAIMNTEAFF.

Details on this clone: The CDR3 ends on some other residue instead of the conserved phenylalanine or tryptophan, so this is likely a read error. The gene calls are TRBV30 and TRBJ1-6, with 8 bases that match TRBD1. CDR1 GTSNPN and CDR2 SVGIG come from the germline V gene (reference sequence). This CDR3 is 16 amino acids long. With 2 bases clipped from V and 5 bases from J, the junction kept 8 bases outside the gene matches. The CDR3 spells CAWSPVTGEDNSPLHL. The CDR3 DNA is TGTGCCTGGAGTCCCGTGACAGGGGAAGATAATTCACCCCTCCACCTT.

The chain combines TRBV4-3 with TRBJ1-2; a weak D match, TRBD1 (5 bases). The CDR3 extends over 14 amino acids. Trimming removed 0 bases at V and 8 bases at J, with 13 bases between. Per the germline V gene, CDR1 is LGHNA and CDR2 is YSLEER. CDR3 sequence (DNA): TGCGCCAGCAGCCAAGACAGTGGGGGATACGGCTACACCTTC. Its translation is CASSQDSGGYGYTF.

The rearrangement joins TRBV7-2 to TRBJ1-1; D is unresolved. Germline assignment: CDR1 SGHTA and CDR2 FQGNSA. The CDR3 is 13 residues long. V was shortened by 0 bases and J by 7 bases, with 9 bases between the two germline ends. Here the CDR3 reads CASSLARGVEAFF. CDR3 coding DNA: TGTGCCAGCAGCTTAGCCCGTGGGGTTGAAGCTTTCTTT.

V gene TRBV6-5 combines with J gene TRBJ1-2; D ambiguous. Germline assignment: CDR1 MNHEY and CDR2 SVGAGI. V was pared by 11 bases and J by 6 bases, with 19 bases between. The CDR3 is made up of 13 amino acids. The CDR3 sequence is CAASRDTSDGYTF. The CDR3 DNA follows: TGTGCCGCCTCGAGAGACACCTCGGATGGCTACACCTTC.

On this clone itself: Other DNA variants within this sample encode the same CDR3. This chain uses TRBV7-3 with TRBJ1-1; no clear D. Deletions cut 5 bases from V and 3 bases from J, with 10 bases between. Germline CDR1 SGHTA, CDR2 FQGTGA. CDR3 length: 13 residues. The CDR3 loop is CASSLSRDTEAFF. The CDR3 DNA reads TGTGCCAGCAGCCTTAGCCGGGACACTGAAGCTTTCTTT.

This clone occurred a few times. The chain carries TRBV18 and TRBJ2-1; D may be TRBD2 (5 bases). The CDR3 extends over 16 amino acids. Per germline, CDR1 KGHSH and CDR2 LQKENI. V lost 0 bases and J 4 bases, leaving 13 bases between the germline ends. This CDR3 reads CASSPPYLEDYNEQFF. The CDR3 nucleotides read TGTGCCAGCTCACCACCCTACCTGGAGGATTACAATGAGCAGTTCTTC.

This chain links TRBV21-1 with TRBJ1-3. TRBV21-1 is listed as a pseudogene. The CDR3 totals 12 residues. The CDR3 bases are TGTGCCAGCAGCCCTTTTGGAAACACCATATATTTT. Translating it yields CASSPFGNTIYF.

V usage is TRBV7-2 and J usage is TRBJ2-2; no definite D call. Germline V gene lookup returns CDR1 SGHTA and CDR2 FQGNSA. V was clipped by 1 base and J by 4 bases, with 4 bases between them. The CDR3 has 13 amino acids. The CDR3 protein is CASSLELTGELFF. The CDR3 DNA is TGTGCCAGCAGCTTAGAGCTCACCGGGGAGCTGTTTTTT.

This rearrangement joins TRBV5-4 to TRBJ1-1, with a possible D match to TRBD1 (5 bases). V was cut by 4 bases and J by 1 base, with 14 bases left in between. Per germline, CDR1 SGHNT and CDR2 YYREEE (reference sequence). This CDR3 is built from 15 residues. This chain's CDR3 is CASSTPGGGNTEAFF. The CDR3 DNA follows: TGTGCCAGCAGCACCCCGGGGGGTGGGAACACTGAAGCTTTCTTT.

CDR3 sequence reads: CASSEGRGNSGNTIYF. CDR3 in DNA: TGTGCCAGCAGTGAAGGCAGGGGGAACTCTGGAAACACCATATATTTT. The rearrangement links TRBV2 to TRBJ1-3, with 7 bases matching TRBD1. Germline CDR1 reads SNHLY; CDR2 reads FYNNEI. The V and J ends lost 1 base and 0 bases, in that order; junction bases with no gene match: 3. CDR3 size: 16 residues.

The chain has TRBV7-2 and TRBJ2-5; D is ambiguous. CDR1 and CDR2 from the germline V gene are SGHTA and FQGNSA. This CDR3 contains 14 residues. V shed 5 bases and J shed 7 bases, with 17 bases lying between them. This CDR3 reads CASSPLSPVGTQYF. The CDR3 DNA reads TGTGCCAGCAGCCCACTGTCACCCGTGGGGACCCAGTACTTC.

J is TRBJ1-4 and V is TRBV6-1; a possible D gene is TRBD1 (5 bases). Trimming took off 10 bases at V and 6 bases at J, with 15 bases between the two ends. Per germline, CDR1 MNHNS and CDR2 SASEGT. The length of the CDR3 is 13 residues. CDR3 sequence: CAITGDQHEKLFF. The CDR3 nucleotides read TGTGCCATTACGGGGGATCAGCATGAAAAACTGTTTTTT.

This chain links TRBV18 with TRBJ2-5; 7 bases are shared with TRBD2. Germline assignment: CDR1 KGHSH and CDR2 LQKENI. The CDR3 runs 15 residues. J lost 5 bases, V lost 0 bases, and 6 bases had no gene match. The CDR3 sequence: CASSPPGGARETQYF. CDR3 coding DNA: TGTGCCAGCTCACCACCGGGAGGGGCCAGGGAGACCCAGTACTTC.